A single sample is the source of the 8 T cell receptor beta chains below, sequenced in a study of T cell repertoires in ileal Crohn's disease. Profiled with immunoSEQ multiplex PCR; TCRdb holds only in-frame clones, not every one. Seen here are some 17,000 clones, roughly two thirds observed once, and the top ten hold roughly 5%. Sequenced input: ileal tissue. The receptor set was obtained from an adult with Crohn's disease.

This rearrangement joins TRBV2 to TRBJ2-1; 7 bases fit TRBD2. Germline V gene lookup returns CDR1 SNHLY and CDR2 FYNNEI. The CDR3 has 14 residues. V lost 6 bases, J lost 6 bases, and 8 bases stayed unmatched. DNA of the CDR3: TGTGCCAGCAGCTTAGGACTAGGGGTCAATGAGCAGTTCTTC. Amino acid sequence: CASSLGLGVNEQFF.

The chain recombines TRBV20-1 with TRBJ2-4; TRBD1 is a possible D gene (6 bases). Germline-derived CDR1 and CDR2 are DFQATT and SNEGSKA (reference sequence). This CDR3 has 11 residues. Trimming removed 2 bases from V and 8 bases from J, with 7 bases in between. The CDR3 is CSARNRDIQYF. The CDR3 DNA reads TGCAGTGCTAGAAACAGGGACATTCAGTACTTC.

This clone was seen more than once but under ten times. The chain recombines TRBV6-1 with TRBJ1-5; 8 positions agree with TRBD1. J lost 3 bases, V lost 6 bases, and 4 bases had no gene match. Germline V gene data show CDR1 as MNHNS and CDR2 as SASEGT. CDR3 size: 14 residues. CDR3 sequence (DNA): TGTGCCAGCAGAGAGACAGGGGCCAATCAGCCCCAGCATTTT. As protein: CASRETGANQPQHF.

The chain carries TRBV27 and TRBJ1-5, with a weak D call TRBD1 (6 bases). Per the germline V gene, CDR1 is MNHEY and CDR2 is SMNVEV (reference sequence). CDR3 length equals 16 residues. Trimming stripped 8 bases from V and 0 bases from J, with 17 bases between. The CDR3: CASRQRTAHSNQPQHF. The DNA of the CDR3 is TGTGCCAGCCGCCAACGGACAGCACATAGCAATCAGCCCCAGCATTTT.

The V call is TRBV7-6, the J call TRBJ2-1; 10 nucleotides agree with TRBD2. The V gene's germline CDR1 is SGHVS and CDR2 FNYEAQ. The CDR3 covers 14 residues. V lost 5 bases and J lost 8; bases outside the gene matches: 6. In DNA form, the CDR3 reads TGTGCCAGCAGCGCTGGACTAGCGGACGATGAGCAGTTCTTC. Translating it yields CASSAGLADDEQFF.

This clone was picked up a small number of times. This chain uses TRBV10-3 with TRBJ2-1; D may be TRBD2 (7 bases). The CDR3 extends over 15 amino acids. The germline CDR1 and CDR2 sequences are ENHRY and SYGVKD. V lost 6 bases and J 6 bases, leaving 18 bases between the germline ends. CDR3 amino acids: CAISEGEGSLNEQFF. The CDR3 DNA is TGTGCCATCAGCGAGGGGGAGGGTAGCCTCAATGAGCAGTTCTTC.

This rearrangement joins TRBV6-1 to TRBJ1-2, with 12 bases identical to TRBD1. V dropped 5 bases and J dropped 4; count of bases not matched to a gene: 2. CDR3 length: 14 residues. Germline CDR1 and CDR2: MNHNS and SASEGT. The CDR3 bases are TGTGCCAGCAGTTGGGACAGGGGGCTCTATGGCTACACCTTC. Translation: CASSWDRGLYGYTF.

The chain joins TRBV6-5 to TRBJ2-1, with D maybe TRBD2 (5 bases). CDR1 is MNHEY and CDR2 is SVGAGI in the germline V gene. V lost 5 bases and J 1 base, leaving 12 bases between the germline ends. The CDR3 extends over 15 amino acids. CDR3: CASSRSGESYNEQFF. CDR3 coding DNA: TGTGCCAGCAGTAGGAGCGGTGAGTCCTACAATGAGCAGTTCTTC.